This T cell receptor (beta chain) was observed in a study of T cell responses to AZD1222 COVID-19 vaccine. Germline V gene lookup returns CDR1 SNHLY and CDR2 FYNNEI. The CDR3 covers 15 residues. With 6 bases clipped from V and 3 bases from J, the junction kept 4 bases outside the gene matches. Generated by immunoSEQ multiplex PCR, the TCRdb table keeps only in-frame clones and is missing some. This table has just over 90,000 clones, around 87% appearing once. The receptor comes from an adult who received the AZD1222 COVID-19 vaccine. The chain uses TRBV2 and TRBJ2-3; 12 bases are a match to TRBD2. The sequences come from peripheral blood, collected 28 days after the second AZD1222 dose. The CDR3 here is CASSNGLAGTDTQYF. DNA for the CDR3: TGTGCCAGCAGCAACGGACTAGCGGGAACAGATACGCAGTATTTT.